This TCR beta chain was profiled in a study of blood T cell repertoires in COVID-19. Study context: Nucleic acid was either cDNA or gDNA, and it came from T cells, B-cell-depleted T cells, or PBMCs.

The authors' processing: Amplifying reference gene primers gave estimates of nucleated cell counts. Libraries were prepared by immunoSEQ multiplex PCR; TCRdb keeps only in-frame clonotypes and omits some of them. Clone size and V and J calls were adopted from that table, with D and trimming inferred from the DNA. The data hold over 350,000 clones, with roughly nine tenths observed a single time. Individuals aged about 18 to 89 years were recruited from about two dozen US areas. Clinical history reported by participants formed the basis on which cohorts were assigned. From germline, CDR1 is MNHEY and CDR2 SVGAGI. This CDR3 has 13 amino acids. V lost 9 bases and J 7 bases, leaving 16 bases between the germline ends.

The TCR originated in a woman between 18 and 30 years old with acute COVID-19. Sequencing was performed on PBMCs or T cells enriched from blood (not recorded which). This chain links TRBV6-5 with TRBJ2-1, with a weak D call TRBD2 (6 bases). In DNA, the CDR3 is TGTGCCAGTGCCTTGGGACTCCTAAATGAGCAGTTCTTC. Protein product: CASALGLLNEQFF.